This passage covers 30 T cell receptor beta chains from one sample sequenced in a study of regulatory T cells in long-lasting Graves disease. The time point denotes: newly diagnosed GD, antithyroid drugs for less than 3 months. Researchers made the TCR library from RNA that was extracted from PBMCs. Through Arm-PCR of CDR3 regions and iRepertoire HTBI primers, TCR beta libraries were built. One entry per CDR3 protein results from TCRdb running MiXCR on the multiplex PCR reads. Of 410,000 or so distinct CDR3 sequences in the sample, about 16% were seen once. This sample was also put to use in a study of T cells in Graves' hyperthyroidism and ophthalmopathy.

Sample: peripheral blood mononuclear cells (PBMCs), taken at new diagnosis, from a patient treated with antithyroid drugs. The receptors were gathered from a woman younger than 45 with Graves disease.

V gene TRBV7-3 combines with J gene TRBJ1-2, with 7 bases identical to TRBD1. This CDR3 has 14 residues. The germline V gene has CDR1 SGHTA and CDR2 FQGTGA. V lost 2 bases to trimming and J lost 3 bases; unmatched junction nucleotides: 3. The CDR3 loop reads CASSLDRVDYGYTF. The CDR3 DNA is TGTGCCAGCAGCTTAGACAGGGTTGACTATGGCTACACCTTC. The entire variable domain, with the rest obtained from reference TRBV7-3 and TRBJ1-2, is as follows: GAGVSQTPSNKVTEKGKYVELRCDPISGHTALYWYRQSLGQGPEFLIYFQGTGAADDSGLPNDRFFAVRPEGSVSTLKIQRTERGDSAVYLCASSLDRVDYGYTFGSGTRLTVV.

This clonotype was seen more than once but under ten times. The V call is TRBV9, the J call TRBJ1-3; no firm D call. Germline CDR1 is SGDLS and CDR2 is YYNGEE. This CDR3 has 13 amino acids. Trimming left V 3 bases short and J 0 bases short, with 4 bases between. The CDR3 sequence is CASSAGSGNTIYF. As DNA, the CDR3 is TGTGCCAGCAGCGCTGGCTCTGGAAACACCATATATTTT.

Of note for this clonotype: This may be a read error: a much more frequent sequence differs by one nucleotide. The genes are TRBV20-1 and TRBJ2-7; TRBD1 might be the D (6 bases). CDR1 and CDR2 from the germline V gene are DFQATT and SNEGSKA (reference sequence). The CDR3 spans 14 residues. Trimming removed 1 base from V and 6 bases from J, with 16 bases in between. As DNA, the CDR3 is TGCAGTGCTAGAGTAGGGGCAGGGGTCGCCGAGCAGTACTTC. Translated: CSARVGAGVAEQYF.

This clonotype was counted a few times. This rearrangement joins TRBV4-1 to TRBJ2-1; 9 bases are shared with TRBD2. Trimming removed 1 base from V and 4 bases from J; junction bases left unmatched: 5. This CDR3 spans 16 amino acids. In germline, CDR1 is MGHRA, CDR2 YSYEKL. The CDR3 sequence is CASSQVLSGSYNEQFF. The CDR3 coding sequence is TGCGCCAGCAGCCAAGTACTTAGCGGGAGTTACAATGAGCAGTTCTTC.

This clonotype was seen a few times. The rearrangement joins TRBV29-1 to TRBJ1-1; D might be TRBD1 (6 bases). Germline V gene sequence: CDR1 SQVTM, CDR2 ANQGSEA. Trimming stripped 3 bases from V and 0 bases from J, with 8 bases between. This CDR3 is 13 amino acids long. In nucleotides, the CDR3 is TGCAGCGTTGAGACAGGAATGAACACTGAAGCTTTCTTT. The encoded protein is CSVETGMNTEAFF.

In its sample, this clonotype was seen many times. CDR3 in amino acids: CMGLAGSNEQFF. The CDR3 DNA reads as TGCATGGGACTAGCGGGAAGCAATGAGCAGTTCTTC. The chain recombines TRBV20-1 with TRBJ2-1; 13 nucleotides agree with TRBD2. This CDR3 contains 12 residues. Germline lookup yields CDR1 DFQATT and CDR2 SNEGSKA (reference sequence).

This clonotype showed up many times. This chain links TRBV5-1 with TRBJ2-7; TRBD2 aligns across 14 bases. This CDR3 contains 19 residues. CDR1 is SGHRS, CDR2 YFSETQ, per germline. J gave up 5 bases and V 4 bases, and 17 bases lay outside the gene matches. The CDR3 region has the DNA TGCGCCAGCAGCCACCCCCCCCTCGGGACTAGCGGGAGTTTGGACGAGCAGTACTTC. Protein sequence: CASSHPPLGTSGSLDEQYF.

This clonotype appeared a few times. The chain combines TRBV20-1 with TRBJ2-1; the D is unclear. V lost 0 bases and J 12 bases, leaving 15 bases between the germline ends. Germline CDR1 is DFQATT and CDR2 is SNEGSKA (reference sequence). The CDR3 sequence is 13 residues long. The CDR3 spells CSARDLLYFWQFF. In nucleotides, the CDR3 is TGCAGTGCTAGAGACCTACTCTATTTCTGGCAGTTCTTC.

This clonotype was detected once. The CDR3 sequence is CAWSYGQSNQPQHF. The CDR3 coding sequence is TGTGCCTGGAGTTATGGACAGAGCAATCAGCCCCAGCATTTT. The chain has TRBV30 and TRBJ1-5, with a weak D call TRBD1 (6 bases). Trimming shortened V by 2 bases and J by 1 base, and 9 bases separated the two germline ends. CDR1 and CDR2 (germline): GTSNPN, SVGIG (reference sequence). The CDR3 totals 14 residues.

The gene calls are TRBV24-1 and TRBJ2-5, with 9 bases that match TRBD1. CDR1 KGHDR and CDR2 SFDVKD come from the germline V gene. The junction had 8 bases not matched to a gene; V was cut back by 3 bases and J by 4 bases. The CDR3 runs to 16 residues. The chain's CDR3 is CATSDAGTGNGETQYF. CDR3 coding DNA: TGTGCCACCAGTGATGCCGGGACAGGGAATGGAGAGACCCAGTACTTC.

This clonotype was picked up many times. CDR3 sequence: CATSRDPHGQNSPLHF. The CDR3 region has the DNA TGTGCCACCAGCAGAGATCCCCACGGACAGAATTCACCCCTCCACTTT. The J gene is TRBJ1-6, the V gene TRBV15; perhaps TRBD1 as D (6 bases). The CDR3 loop spans 16 amino acids. The germline V gene has CDR1 LNHNV and CDR2 YYDKDF (reference sequence). The V and J ends lost 0 bases and 7 bases respectively, with 13 bases between them. The full variable domain, completed using reference TRBV15 and TRBJ1-6, is DAMVIQNPRYQVTQFGKPVTLSCSQTLNHNVMYWYQQKSSQAPKLLFHYYDKDFNNEADTPDNFQSRRPNTSFCFLDIRSPGLGDTAMYLCATSRDPHGQNSPLHFGNGTRLTVT.

This clonotype was counted many times. The chain recombines TRBV11-2 with TRBJ2-3; D might be TRBD2 (6 bases). Germline loops: CDR1 SGHAT, CDR2 FQNNGV. This CDR3 is 14 amino acids long. Trimming took 1 base from V and 6 from J, leaving 11 bases between them. The CDR3 DNA follows: TGTGCCAGCAGCTTAGCAGGAGGGTTTGATACGCAGTATTTT. Residues: CASSLAGGFDTQYF.

This clonotype was observed at least ten times. The chain recombines TRBV14 with TRBJ2-5; D tentatively reads TRBD1 or TRBD2 (6 bases each). The CDR3 sequence is 13 residues long. Germline CDR1 reads SGHDN; CDR2 reads FVKESK. V lost 4 bases to trimming and J lost 4 bases, with 10 bases between them. CDR3 nucleotide sequence: TGTGCCAGCAGCCTCGAGGGGGGAGAGACCCAGTACTTC. The encoded protein is CASSLEGGETQYF.

This clonotype was seen ten or more times. This chain connects TRBV20-1 to TRBJ1-2; no clear D. CDR1 and CDR2 (germline): DFQATT, SNEGSKA (reference sequence). Trimming left V 1 base short and J 2 bases short, with 17 bases between. The CDR3 loop spans 16 amino acids. As DNA, the CDR3 is TGCAGTGCTAGAGGGACCGGCGGTGGGGTAAACTATGGCTACACCTTC. It is translated as CSARGTGGGVNYGYTF.

This clonotype was observed many times. The V call is TRBV2, the J call TRBJ1-1; TRBD1 matches at 7 bases. The length of the CDR3 is 16 residues. Germline trimming cut 8 bases from V and 2 bases from J; bases unmatched to any gene: 14. In germline, CDR1 is SNHLY, CDR2 FYNNEI. CDR3 bases: TGTGCCAGCGACCCTGGAGGGAGGGGGCCCAACACTGAAGCTTTCTTT. Translation gives CASDPGGRGPNTEAFF. Full variable domain (missing parts from reference TRBV2 and TRBJ1-1): EPEVTQTPSHQVTQMGQEVILRCVPISNHLYFYWYRQILGQKVEFLVSFYNNEISEKSEIFDDQFSVERPDGSNFTLKIRSTKLEDSAMYFCASDPGGRGPNTEAFFGQGTRLTVV.

This clonotype was observed at least ten times. The chain is built from TRBV27 and TRBJ2-7; 8 nucleotides match TRBD1. Germline V gene lookup returns CDR1 MNHEY and CDR2 SMNVEV (reference sequence). This CDR3 contains 15 residues. The J segment lost 0 bases and the V segment lost 2 bases, leaving 3 bases of the junction unmatched. CDR3 DNA: TGTGCCAGCAGTTTAGACAGGGGAAACTCCTACGAGCAGTACTTC. Translated: CASSLDRGNSYEQYF.

The chain couples TRBV2 to TRBJ2-5; 8 positions match TRBD1. The last part of the DNA fits TRBJ2-1 better; the J call may be wrong. The length of the CDR3 is 13 residues. Germline CDR1 reads SNHLY; CDR2 reads FYNNEI. The DNA of the CDR3 is TGTGCCAGCAGTCGAGACAGGGGAGAGACCCAGTTCTTC. This translates into CASSRDRGETQFF.

The chain has TRBV19 and TRBJ2-1, with a weak D call TRBD2 (5 bases). Germline CDR1 is LNHDA and CDR2 is SQIVND (reference sequence). The CDR3 runs to 17 residues. V was clipped by 2 bases and J by 0 bases, with 14 bases between them. CDR3 in DNA: TGTGCCAGTAGTATATTTGGGCTGGGGAGCTCCTACAATGAGCAGTTCTTC. Amino acid sequence: CASSIFGLGSSYNEQFF.

This clonotype was detected only a few times. J is TRBJ2-1 and V is TRBV7-9; TRBD2 matches 10 bases. This CDR3 region has 15 residues. Trimming at V came to 5 bases and at J to 2 bases, leaving 3 bases not matched to a gene. Germline loops: CDR1 SEHNR, CDR2 FQNEAQ (reference sequence). CDR3 protein: CASSHGLAAYNEQFF. DNA for the CDR3: TGTGCCAGCAGCCACGGACTAGCGGCCTACAATGAGCAGTTCTTC.

This clonotype was observed at least ten times. The V gene is TRBV9, the J gene TRBJ1-1; D is perhaps TRBD1 (6 bases). This CDR3 region has 12 residues. V lost 3 bases to trimming and J lost 7 bases, with 10 bases between them. CDR1 and CDR2 (germline): SGDLS, YYNGEE. The CDR3 DNA reads TGTGCCAGCAGCGCCACAGGGAGTGAAGCTTTCTTT. Translation gives CASSATGSEAFF.

This clonotype was seen only a few times. The chain has TRBV4-1 and TRBJ2-5; a possible D gene is TRBD2 (6 bases). Trimming removed 0 bases at V and 3 bases at J, with 11 bases between. There are 15 residues in the CDR3. The germline gives CDR1 MGHRA, CDR2 YSYEKL. The CDR3, as DNA: TGCGCCAGCAGCCAAGACTCTAGCGAAAAAGAGACCCAGTACTTC. Its translation is CASSQDSSEKETQYF.

A note on this clonotype: A much larger clone lies one base from this, so it may be a read error. The V call is TRBV20-1, the J call TRBJ1-4; the D is unclear. CDR3 length: 12 residues. Germline assignment: CDR1 DFQATT and CDR2 SNEGSKA (reference sequence). CDR3 protein: CSVRRRNEKLFF. CDR3 bases: TGCAGTGTTAGAAGGAGGAATGAAAAACTGTTTTTT.

This chain links TRBV3-1 with TRBJ1-3; D uncertain. V lost 0 bases, J lost 1 base, and 7 bases lay in between. This CDR3 is 15 amino acids long. Germline CDR1 is LGHDT and CDR2 is YNNKEL (reference sequence). CDR3 amino acids: CASSQDMGSGNTIYF. For the CDR3, the DNA is TGTGCCAGCAGCCAAGATATGGGATCTGGAAACACCATATATTTT.

This clonotype occurred many times. The chain joins TRBV12-3 or TRBV12-4 to TRBJ1-5; 9 bases map to TRBD1. Trimming took 7 bases from V and 3 from J; bases not matched to a gene: 7. This CDR3 region has 15 residues. CDR3 bases: TGTGCCAGCACTTCTGGGACAGGGCCCAATCAGCCCCAGCATTTT. It is translated as CASTSGTGPNQPQHF.

The table lists this clonotype with many counts. The gene calls are TRBV20-1 and TRBJ2-3, with 11 bases lining up with TRBD2. There are 17 residues in the CDR3. V lost 6 bases, J lost 0 bases, and 11 bases stayed unmatched. From germline, CDR1 is DFQATT and CDR2 SNEGSKA (reference sequence). The CDR3 here is CSAGFPGLAASTDTQYF. CDR3 nucleotides: TGCAGTGCGGGGTTTCCGGGACTAGCGGCTAGCACAGATACGCAGTATTTT.

Many counts were recorded for this clonotype. This chain joins TRBV11-3 and TRBJ2-2; perhaps D is TRBD1 or TRBD2 (5 bases each). Looked up from germline, CDR1 is SGHNT and CDR2 is YENEEA. Trimming removed 6 bases at V and 15 bases at J, with 23 bases between. This CDR3 has 14 residues. In nucleotides, the CDR3 is TGTGCCAGCAGATCCTCCGGGACCCCGCACGCGGTGTTTTTT. Its protein is CASRSSGTPHAVFF.

The table lists this clonotype with a few counts. The chain carries TRBV5-6 and TRBJ1-2, with D unresolved. CDR3 length equals 15 residues. With 6 bases removed from V and 0 bases from J, the gap between germline ends came to 15 bases. The germline V gene has CDR1 SGHDT and CDR2 YYEEEE. The CDR3 DNA reads TGTGCCAGCACACCTTCCCCGGGCTCTAACTATGGCTACACCTTC. The encoded protein is CASTPSPGSNYGYTF.

The chain uses TRBV7-2 and TRBJ2-4, with D perhaps matching TRBD1 or TRBD2 (5 bases each). This CDR3 is built from 16 residues. Germline V gene data show CDR1 as SGHTA and CDR2 as FQGNSA. The V gene lost 0 bases and the J gene lost 3 bases, with 12 bases spanning the gap. For the CDR3, the DNA is TGTGCCAGCAGCTTAGCGGGGACCCTTGTCAAAAACATTCAGTACTTC. Its translation: CASSLAGTLVKNIQYF.

The rearrangement uses TRBV5-1 and TRBJ2-2, with TRBD2 as a possible D gene (5 bases). Germline lookup yields CDR1 SGHRS and CDR2 YFSETQ. The CDR3 loop spans 15 amino acids. The V end was cut by 1 base, the J end by 6 bases, with 13 bases between. The CDR3 loop is CASSLQAVPAGELFF. CDR3 bases: TGCGCCAGCAGCTTGCAAGCGGTCCCCGCCGGGGAGCTGTTTTTT.

This clonotype was counted many times. The chain uses TRBV11-2 and TRBJ2-5; 10 bases line up with TRBD2. This CDR3 spans 17 amino acids. V trimming: 3 bases; J trimming: 1 base; junction bases outside the gene matches: 8. Germline V gene data show CDR1 as SGHAT and CDR2 as FQNNGV. The CDR3 is CASSLGIAGGPQETQYF. CDR3 DNA sequence: TGTGCCAGCAGCTTGGGAATAGCGGGAGGCCCCCAAGAGACCCAGTACTTC.